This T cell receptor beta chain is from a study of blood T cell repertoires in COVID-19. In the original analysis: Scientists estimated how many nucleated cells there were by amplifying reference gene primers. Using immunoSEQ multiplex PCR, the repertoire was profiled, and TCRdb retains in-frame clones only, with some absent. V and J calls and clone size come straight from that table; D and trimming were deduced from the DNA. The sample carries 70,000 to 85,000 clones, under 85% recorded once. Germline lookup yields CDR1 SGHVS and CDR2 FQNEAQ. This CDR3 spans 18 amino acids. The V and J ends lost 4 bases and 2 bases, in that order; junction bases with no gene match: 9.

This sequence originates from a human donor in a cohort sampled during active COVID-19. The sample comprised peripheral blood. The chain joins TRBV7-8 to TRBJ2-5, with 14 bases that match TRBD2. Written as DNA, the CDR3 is TGTGCCAGCAGCTCTGCCGGGACTAGCGGGGGACTACAAGAGACCCAGTACTTC. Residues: CASSSAGTSGGLQETQYF.